This T cell receptor (beta chain) was profiled in a study of blood T cells in healthy people across ages. Whole-study context: T cells yielded about one barcoded beta molecule per two cells through template switching. Overall study results and limits: Long-lived donors carried more naive CD4+ cells and greater diversity than aged donors.

Each sample yielded at least 6 micrograms of PBMC total RNA. For the second PCR, which ran for roughly 7 to 11 cycles, a sample-barcoded 5' primer and a J-beta primer mix were used. Each TCR beta cDNA got a 12-nucleotide random molecular identifier. TCRdb itself ran the 5' RACE reads through MiXCR, one entry per CDR3 protein. Of 730,000 or so distinct CDR3 sequences in the sample, about 40% were seen once. As to this clonotype: The antigen is unknown.

Germline CDR1 reads SGHRS; CDR2 reads YFSETQ. CDR3 length equals 14 residues. The clonotype originates from an older woman in good health. V is TRBV5-1 and J is TRBJ2-5, with TRBD1 identical over 7 bases. The DNA end lines up better with TRBJ2-7; the J call may be wrong. The material sequenced was blood. CDR3 coding DNA: TGCGCCAGCAGCCCCGGACAGGCTAGGTACGAGCAGTACTTC. This translates into CASSPGQARYEQYF.